This T cell receptor beta chain was recorded in a study of regulatory T cells in long-lasting Graves disease. Time point described: newly diagnosed GD, antithyroid drugs for less than 3 months. With RNA extracted from PBMCs as input, the TCR library was made. The authors drew around 9 milliliters of peripheral blood into EDTA tubes. As concerns this clonotype: The likely explanation is a read error, given a far larger clone one base away.

With iRepertoire HTBI primers and Arm-PCR of CDR3 regions, TCR beta libraries were built. TCRdb re-analysed the multiplex PCR reads in MiXCR, keeping a single row per CDR3 protein. The sample records fewer than 650,000 distinct CDR3 sequences, 15% to 20% being singletons. The sample also formed part of further work on T cells in Graves' hyperthyroidism and ophthalmopathy.

The starting material was peripheral blood mononuclear cells (PBMCs), obtained at new diagnosis, from a patient treated with antithyroid drugs. This clonotype originated in a woman in her thirties with Graves disease.

Here the CDR3 reads CASSSRQANYGYTF. For the CDR3, the DNA is TGTGCCAGCAGTTCCAGACAGGCTAACTATGGCTACACCTTC. This chain links TRBV6-5 with TRBJ1-2; a weak D match, TRBD1 (6 bases). The CDR3 runs to 14 residues. Trimming stripped 4 bases from V and 0 bases from J, with 9 bases between. Per the germline V gene, CDR1 is MNHEY and CDR2 is SVGAGI.